Shown below are 17 T cell receptor beta chains from a single sample sequenced in a study of cytomegalovirus exposure and HLA in healthy donors. Some clones are missing from TCRdb's copy, which holds only in-frame ones; the method was immunoSEQ multiplex PCR. The sample contains hundreds of thousands of clones, over 80% of which appear only once. Sequencing was done on a sample of PBMCs. All receptors come from a woman in her twenties or thirties in good health and CMV-seropositive.

The rearrangement links TRBV5-6 to TRBJ2-7, with 10 positions matching TRBD2. This CDR3 is built from 15 residues. Per germline, CDR1 SGHDT and CDR2 YYEEEE. V lost 4 bases to trimming and J lost 3 bases; unmatched junction nucleotides: 7. The CDR3 protein is CASSTGLAAIYEQYF. The CDR3 DNA sequence: TGTGCCAGCAGCACCGGACTAGCGGCCATCTACGAGCAGTACTTC.

The chain employs TRBV27 and TRBJ1-2, with TRBD1 as a possible D gene (5 bases). This CDR3 has 14 residues. V dropped 6 bases and J dropped 2 bases, with 13 bases sitting between them. Germline V gene data show CDR1 as MNHEY and CDR2 as SMNVEV (reference sequence). The CDR3 loop reads CASSTQWGNYGYTF. The CDR3 nucleotides read TGTGCCAGCAGCACTCAGTGGGGGAACTATGGCTACACCTTC.

For this clone: The same CDR3 is also encoded by other DNA sequences in this sample. This chain joins TRBV27 and TRBJ2-1, with D possibly being TRBD1 or TRBD2 (6 bases each). Germline loops: CDR1 MNHEY, CDR2 SMNVEV (reference sequence). V lost 3 bases and J lost 8, with 8 bases in between. The CDR3 extends over 12 amino acids. CDR3 residues: CASSLGGDEQFF. CDR3 in DNA: TGTGCCAGCAGTTTGGGGGGCGATGAGCAGTTCTTC.

This rearrangement joins TRBV30 to TRBJ1-2, with D perhaps matching TRBD1 (5 bases). The germline V gene has CDR1 GTSNPN and CDR2 SVGIG (reference sequence). This CDR3 has 17 residues. Trimming removed 0 bases from V and 1 base from J, with 18 bases in between. The CDR3 nucleotides read TGTGCCTGGAGTGTACGGCAGGGAGGGTTAGTTAACTATGGCTACACCTTC. Encoded protein: CAWSVRQGGLVNYGYTF.

J is TRBJ2-7 and V is TRBV6-5; 8 bases agree with TRBD2. V lost 5 bases and J lost 3; bases outside the gene matches: 3. CDR1 and CDR2 (germline): MNHEY, SVGAGI. The CDR3 runs 13 residues. The CDR3 coding sequence is TGTGCCAGCAGTCTCCGGGAGGGCTACGAGCAGTACTTC. Translation gives CASSLREGYEQYF.

This sequence joins TRBV9 and TRBJ1-5; 7 bases match TRBD1. The CDR3 has 15 amino acids. The germline V gene encodes CDR1 SGDLS and CDR2 YYNGEE. V lost 0 bases to trimming and J lost 4 bases; unmatched junction nucleotides: 4. Here the CDR3 reads CASSVGDRVNQPQHF. The DNA of the CDR3 is TGTGCCAGCAGCGTAGGTGACAGGGTAAATCAGCCCCAGCATTTT.

The chain is built from TRBV6-5 and TRBJ1-5; D is unclear. Germline CDR1 and CDR2: MNHEY and SVGAGI. The V end was cut by 7 bases, the J end by 2 bases, with 6 bases between. This CDR3 spans 12 amino acids. CDR3 in DNA: TGTGCCAGCAAGAAGGGCAATCAGCCCCAGCATTTT. The encoded protein is CASKKGNQPQHF.

The V gene is TRBV6-1, the J gene TRBJ1-1; maybe TRBD1 (5 bases). This CDR3 spans 14 amino acids. The germline CDR1 and CDR2 sequences are MNHNS and SASEGT. Trimming stripped 0 bases from V and 2 bases from J, with 7 bases between. The CDR3 protein is CASSEARGNTEAFF. In DNA, the CDR3 is TGTGCCAGCAGTGAAGCGCGGGGCAACACTGAAGCTTTCTTT.

The chain recombines TRBV6-5 with TRBJ2-7; D not certain. V gave up 6 bases and J gave up 0 bases, with 12 bases separating them. This CDR3 contains 14 residues. Germline lookup yields CDR1 MNHEY and CDR2 SVGAGI. The CDR3 coding sequence is TGTGCCAGCAGCCGGACCGCACTCTCCTACGAGCAGTACTTC. It translates to CASSRTALSYEQYF.

The genes are TRBV5-4 and TRBJ1-2; TRBD1 is a possible D gene (6 bases). CDR3 length: 17 amino acids. The germline gives CDR1 SGHNT, CDR2 YYREEE (reference sequence). The V and J ends lost 6 bases and 3 bases respectively, with 24 bases between them. CDR3 nucleotide sequence: TGTGCCAGCACCCTCGGGGGAACGGGGGGCGCTGACTATGGCTACACCTTC. Translated, it gives CASTLGGTGGADYGYTF.

This chain connects TRBV7-2 to TRBJ1-3; D uncertain. The length of the CDR3 is 13 residues. Trimming removed 5 bases at V and 0 bases at J, with 5 bases between. The V gene's germline CDR1 is SGHTA and CDR2 FQGNSA. DNA for the CDR3: TGTGCCAGCAGCCCCGGCTCTGGAAACACCATATATTTT. Translated, it gives CASSPGSGNTIYF.

The CDR3 here is CASSLKGLHQPQHF. The CDR3 nucleotides read TGTGCCAGCAGTTTAAAGGGGCTGCATCAGCCCCAGCATTTT. The chain joins TRBV27 to TRBJ1-5; maybe TRBD1 (5 bases). The CDR3 totals 14 residues. Germline-derived CDR1 and CDR2 are MNHEY and SMNVEV (reference sequence). V lost 2 bases and J lost 5, with 10 bases in between.

The chain combines TRBV2 with TRBJ2-7; D assignment may be TRBD1 or TRBD2 (7 bases each). The CDR3 extends over 14 amino acids. The germline V and J ends were trimmed by 2 bases and 5 bases, with 13 bases remaining between them. In germline, CDR1 is SNHLY, CDR2 FYNNEI. The CDR3: CASSEKGGGNEQYF. CDR3 nucleotide sequence: TGTGCCAGCAGTGAAAAGGGAGGGGGCAACGAGCAGTACTTC.

The V call is TRBV4-3, the J call TRBJ2-1; D is perhaps TRBD1 or TRBD2 (5 bases each). Germline-derived CDR1 and CDR2 are LGHNA and YSLEER. The germline V and J ends were trimmed by 0 bases and 5 bases, with 11 bases remaining between them. CDR3 length equals 15 residues. The CDR3 nucleotides are TGCGCCAGCAGCCAAGATTGGGGACGGGACAATGAGCAGTTCTTC. It translates to CASSQDWGRDNEQFF.

V usage is TRBV6-4 and J usage is TRBJ2-3; 7 bases are shared with TRBD1. V shed 4 bases, J shed 3 bases, and the junction held 7 bases outside the gene matches. The CDR3 consists of 15 residues. The germline gives CDR1 MRHNA, CDR2 SNTAGT. CDR3 in amino acids: CASSGGEGATDTQYF. The CDR3 DNA sequence: TGTGCCAGCAGTGGGGGTGAGGGGGCGACAGATACGCAGTATTTT.

The chain uses TRBV2 and TRBJ2-5, with TRBD2 matching over 8 bases. The V gene's germline CDR1 is SNHLY and CDR2 FYNNEI. The trim removed 2 bases at V and 1 base at J, leaving 3 bases unmatched. The length of the CDR3 is 15 residues. The CDR3 loop reads CASSEIAGIQETQYF. The CDR3 DNA reads as TGTGCCAGCAGTGAAATAGCGGGGATCCAAGAGACCCAGTACTTC.

This clone appeared a few times. This chain joins TRBV28 and TRBJ2-2; the match to TRBD2 covers 13 bases. This CDR3 region has 17 residues. Losses at the gene ends were 6 bases for V and 7 bases for J; bases not matched to a gene: 11. CDR1 and CDR2 (germline): MDHEN, SYDVKM. DNA of the CDR3: TGTGCCAGCAGCCCCGGGACTAGCGGGACCTACGGCGGGGAGCTGTTTTTT. Its translation is CASSPGTSGTYGGELFF.